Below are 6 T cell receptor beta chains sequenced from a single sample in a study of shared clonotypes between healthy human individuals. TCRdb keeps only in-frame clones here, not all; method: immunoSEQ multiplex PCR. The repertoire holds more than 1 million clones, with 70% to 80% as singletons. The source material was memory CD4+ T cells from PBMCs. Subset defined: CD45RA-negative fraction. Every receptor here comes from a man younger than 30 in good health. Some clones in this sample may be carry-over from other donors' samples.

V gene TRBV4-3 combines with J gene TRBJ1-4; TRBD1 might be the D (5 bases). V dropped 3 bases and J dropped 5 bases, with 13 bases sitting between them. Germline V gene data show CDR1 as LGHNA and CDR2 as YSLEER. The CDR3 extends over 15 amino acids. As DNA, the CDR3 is TGCGCCAGCAGCCAGACCGGGACCAACAATGAAAAACTGTTTTTT. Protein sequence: CASSQTGTNNEKLFF.

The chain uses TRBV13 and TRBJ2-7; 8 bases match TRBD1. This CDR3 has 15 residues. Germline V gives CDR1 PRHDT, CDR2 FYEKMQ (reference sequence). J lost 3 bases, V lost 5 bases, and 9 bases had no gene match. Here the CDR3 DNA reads TGTGCCAGCAGCCCAGGACAGGGTGAAAACTACGAGCAGTACTTC. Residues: CASSPGQGENYEQYF.

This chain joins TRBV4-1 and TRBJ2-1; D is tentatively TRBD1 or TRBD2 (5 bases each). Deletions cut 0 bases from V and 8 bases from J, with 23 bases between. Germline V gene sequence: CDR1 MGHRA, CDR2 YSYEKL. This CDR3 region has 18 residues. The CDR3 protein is CASSQEDGGGGSSYEQFF. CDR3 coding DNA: TGCGCCAGCAGCCAAGAGGATGGGGGTGGGGGTAGTAGCTATGAGCAGTTCTTC.

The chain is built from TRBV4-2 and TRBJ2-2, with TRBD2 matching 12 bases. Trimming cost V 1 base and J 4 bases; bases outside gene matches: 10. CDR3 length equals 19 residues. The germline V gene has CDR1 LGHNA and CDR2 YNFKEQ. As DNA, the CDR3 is TGTGCCAGCAGCCAAGGTTCAGCTAGCGGGAGGGCGGGCACCGGGGAGCTGTTTTTT. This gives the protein CASSQGSASGRAGTGELFF.

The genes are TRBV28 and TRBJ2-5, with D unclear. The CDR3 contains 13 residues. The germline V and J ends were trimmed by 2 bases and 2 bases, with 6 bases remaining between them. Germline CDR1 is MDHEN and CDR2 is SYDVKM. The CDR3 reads CASSLLLQETQYF. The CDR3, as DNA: TGTGCCAGCAGTTTACTACTACAAGAGACCCAGTACTTC.

In DNA, the CDR3 is TGTGCCAGCAGCTCCCCGGACAGAGGTCTCTACGAGCAGTACTTC. This sequence encodes CASSSPDRGLYEQYF. The chain is built from TRBV11-2 and TRBJ2-7; maybe TRBD1 (6 bases). This CDR3 has 15 residues. Germline CDR1 and CDR2: SGHAT and FQNNGV. Trimming removed 4 bases from V and 3 bases from J, with 16 bases in between. Together with reference TRBV11-2 and TRBJ2-7, the CDR3 gives the full variable domain: EAGVAQSPRYKIIEKRQSVAFWCNPISGHATLYWYQQILGQGPKLLIQFQNNGVVDDSQLPKDRFSAERLKGVDSTLKIQPAKLEDSAVYLCASSSPDRGLYEQYFGPGTRLTVT.